What follows describes a single T cell receptor (beta chain). The data originate from a study of blood T cell repertoires in COVID-19. Across the study: Samples of COVID-19 (acute and convalescent) were obtained from the United States, Italy and Spain.

The table came from immunoSEQ multiplex PCR; TCRdb's copy has only in-frame clones and leaves some out. This table has about 250,000 clones, roughly 88% appearing once. The length of the CDR3 is 14 residues. The trim removed 0 bases at V and 5 bases at J, leaving 3 bases unmatched. Germline V gene lookup returns CDR1 SGHNT and CDR2 YYREEE (reference sequence). Sequenced material: peripheral blood. This clonotype was obtained from a woman in her 30s with acute or convalescent COVID-19. This chain links TRBV5-4 with TRBJ1-1, with TRBD1 identical over 8 bases. CDR3 nucleotides: TGTGCCAGCAGCTTGGTCGACAGGGGAACTGAAGCTTTCTTT. Translated: CASSLVDRGTEAFF.